This T cell receptor beta chain was found in a study of cytotoxic CD8 clonotypes in ibrutinib-treated CLL. Study summary: There were 11 relapsed/refractory patients and approximately 16 treatment-naive patients, and under 18 were IGHV unmutated. Patients attained some 24 partial and 2 complete responses; at median roughly 73 months, approximately 15 remained remitted while about twelve progressed.

Assay: immunoSEQ multiplex PCR; the TCRdb copy retains only in-frame clones and omits some. Among over 95,000 clones, 55% to 75% were seen once, and the ten largest hold about 39%. The CDR3 has 14 residues. Per germline, CDR1 SQVTM and CDR2 ANQGSEA. V was pared by 4 bases and J by 1 base, with 10 bases between. PBMCs were cryopreserved, and 1.5 to 2.5 micrograms of genomic DNA from them went into TCR beta libraries. The chain joins TRBV29-1 to TRBJ2-2, with D hard to call. The specimen comprised PBMCs, sampled after 24 months of ibrutinib treatment. This TCR derives from a human donor with chronic lymphocytic leukemia. The CDR3, as DNA: TGCAGCGTTGTGCCACAGCAGAACACCGGGGAGCTGTTTTTT. Its protein product is CSVVPQQNTGELFF.